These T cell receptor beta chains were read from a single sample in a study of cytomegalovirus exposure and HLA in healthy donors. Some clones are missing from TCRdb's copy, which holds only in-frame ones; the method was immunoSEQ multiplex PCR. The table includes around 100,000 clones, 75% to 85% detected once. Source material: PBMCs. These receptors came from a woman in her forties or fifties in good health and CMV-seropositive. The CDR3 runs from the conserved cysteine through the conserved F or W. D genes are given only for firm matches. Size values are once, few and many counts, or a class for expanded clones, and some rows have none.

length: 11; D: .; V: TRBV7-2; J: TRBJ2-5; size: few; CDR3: CASSPAVRQYF; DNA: TGTGCCAGCAGCCCCGCGGTCCGGCAGTACTTC
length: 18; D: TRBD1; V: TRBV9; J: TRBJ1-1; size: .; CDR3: CASSVGWDRGRGNTEAFF; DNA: TGTGCCAGCAGCGTAGGTTGGGACAGGGGGCGAGGGAACACTGAAGCTTTCTTT
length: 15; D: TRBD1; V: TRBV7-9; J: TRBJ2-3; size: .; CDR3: CASTSGTGGTDTQYF; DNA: TGTGCCAGCACCTCCGGGACAGGGGGCACAGATACGCAGTATTTT
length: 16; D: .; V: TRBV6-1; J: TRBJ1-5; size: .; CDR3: CASSESVGGAPQPQHF; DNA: TGTGCCAGCAGTGAATCGGTCGGGGGGGCCCCTCAGCCCCAGCATTTT
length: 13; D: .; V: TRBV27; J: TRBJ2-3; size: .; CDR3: CASSPGRTDTQYF; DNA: TGTGCCAGCAGTCCCGGTCGAACAGATACGCAGTATTTT
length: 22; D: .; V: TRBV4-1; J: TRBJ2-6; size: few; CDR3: CASSQGPPPGTSFFSGANVLTF; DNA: TGCGCCAGCAGCCAAGGACCCCCCCCCGGGACTTCCTTTTTCTCGGGGGCCAACGTCCTGACTTTC
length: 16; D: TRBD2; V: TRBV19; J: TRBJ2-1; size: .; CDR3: CASSWGLAGALNEQFF; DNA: TGTGCCAGTAGTTGGGGACTAGCGGGAGCACTGAATGAGCAGTTCTTC
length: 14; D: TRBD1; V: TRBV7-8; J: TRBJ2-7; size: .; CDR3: CASSPGTGEYEQYF; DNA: TGTGCCAGCAGCCCCGGGACAGGGGAGTACGAGCAGTACTTC
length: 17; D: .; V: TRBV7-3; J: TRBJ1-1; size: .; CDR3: CASSLRGGIGMWTEAFF; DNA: TGTGCCAGCAGCTTAAGGGGTGGAATCGGGATGTGGACTGAAGCTTTCTTT
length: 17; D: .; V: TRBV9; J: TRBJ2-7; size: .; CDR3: CASSVAPDFTGSYEQYF; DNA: TGTGCCAGCAGCGTAGCCCCGGACTTTACAGGGTCCTACGAGCAGTACTTC
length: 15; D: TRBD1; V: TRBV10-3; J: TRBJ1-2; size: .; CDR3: CAISATGATGYGYTF; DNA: TGTGCCATCAGTGCGACAGGGGCCACTGGCTATGGCTACACCTTC
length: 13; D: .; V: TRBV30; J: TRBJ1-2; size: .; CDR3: CAWSHGQNYGYTF; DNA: TGTGCCTGGAGTCACGGACAGAACTATGGCTACACCTTC
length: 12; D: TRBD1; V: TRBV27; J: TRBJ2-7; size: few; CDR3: CASRQGSYEQYF; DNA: TGTGCCAGTCGACAGGGATCCTACGAGCAGTACTTC
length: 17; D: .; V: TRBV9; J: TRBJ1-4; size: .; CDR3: CASSVEAEYTTNEKLFF; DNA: TGTGCCAGCAGCGTAGAGGCGGAATATACAACTAATGAAAAACTGTTTTTT
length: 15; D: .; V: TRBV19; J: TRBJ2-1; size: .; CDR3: CASSISLGGPNEQFF; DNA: TGTGCCAGTAGTATCTCGTTAGGGGGTCCCAATGAGCAGTTCTTC
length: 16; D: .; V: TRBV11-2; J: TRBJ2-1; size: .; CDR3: CASSLMRSVVTNEQFF; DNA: TGTGCCAGCAGCTTAATGAGGTCGGTGGTTACGAATGAGCAGTTCTTC
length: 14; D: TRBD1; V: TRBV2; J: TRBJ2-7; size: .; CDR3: CASRGGQGAYEQYF; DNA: TGTGCCAGCAGGGGGGGACAGGGGGCCTACGAGCAGTACTTC
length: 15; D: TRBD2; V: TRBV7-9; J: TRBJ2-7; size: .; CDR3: CASSSTSVSSYEQYF; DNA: TGTGCCAGCAGCTCAACTAGCGTTAGCTCCTACGAGCAGTACTTC
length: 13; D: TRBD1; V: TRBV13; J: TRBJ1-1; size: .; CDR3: CASSADRDTEAFF; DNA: TGTGCCAGCAGCGCAGACAGGGACACTGAAGCTTTCTTT
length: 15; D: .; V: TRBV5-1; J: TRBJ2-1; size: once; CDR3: CASSLQGLVDNEQFF; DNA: TGCGCCAGCAGCTTACAGGGCCTTGTCGACAATGAGCAGTTCTTC